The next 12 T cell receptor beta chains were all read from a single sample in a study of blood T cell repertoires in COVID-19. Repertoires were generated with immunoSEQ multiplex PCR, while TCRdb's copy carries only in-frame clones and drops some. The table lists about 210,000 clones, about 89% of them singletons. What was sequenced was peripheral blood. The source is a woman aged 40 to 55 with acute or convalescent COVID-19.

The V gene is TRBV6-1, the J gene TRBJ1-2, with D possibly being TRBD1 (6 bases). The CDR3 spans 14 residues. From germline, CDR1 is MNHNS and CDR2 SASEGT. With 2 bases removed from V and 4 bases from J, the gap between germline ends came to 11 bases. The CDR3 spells CASSEPWTAYGYTF. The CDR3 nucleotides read TGTGCCAGCAGTGAACCCTGGACAGCCTATGGCTACACCTTC.

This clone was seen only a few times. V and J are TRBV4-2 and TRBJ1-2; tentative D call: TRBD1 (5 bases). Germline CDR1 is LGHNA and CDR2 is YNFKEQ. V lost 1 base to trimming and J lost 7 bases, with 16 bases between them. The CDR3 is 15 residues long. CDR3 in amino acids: CASSQGGGSFLGYTF. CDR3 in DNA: TGTGCCAGCAGCCAAGGGGGCGGTAGTTTCCTTGGCTACACCTTC.

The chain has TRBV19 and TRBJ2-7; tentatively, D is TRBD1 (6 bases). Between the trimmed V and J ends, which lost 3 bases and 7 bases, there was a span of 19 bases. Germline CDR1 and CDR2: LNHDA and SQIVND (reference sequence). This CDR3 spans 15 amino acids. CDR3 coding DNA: TGTGCCAGTAGTATCCGACCTTATACAGGGCAGGAGCAGTACGTC. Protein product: CASSIRPYTGQEQYV.

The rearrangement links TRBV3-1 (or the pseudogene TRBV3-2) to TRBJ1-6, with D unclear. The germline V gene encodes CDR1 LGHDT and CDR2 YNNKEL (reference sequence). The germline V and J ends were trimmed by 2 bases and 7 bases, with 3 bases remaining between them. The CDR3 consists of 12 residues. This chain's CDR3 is CASSQQNSPLHF. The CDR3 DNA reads TGTGCCAGCAGCCAACAGAATTCACCCCTCCACTTT.

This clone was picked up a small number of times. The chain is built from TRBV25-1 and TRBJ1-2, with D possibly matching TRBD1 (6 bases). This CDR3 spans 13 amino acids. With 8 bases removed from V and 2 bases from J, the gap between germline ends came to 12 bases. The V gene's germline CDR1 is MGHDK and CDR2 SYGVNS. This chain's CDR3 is CASSDSRNYGYTF. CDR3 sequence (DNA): TGTGCCAGCTCGGACAGTCGGAACTATGGCTACACCTTC.

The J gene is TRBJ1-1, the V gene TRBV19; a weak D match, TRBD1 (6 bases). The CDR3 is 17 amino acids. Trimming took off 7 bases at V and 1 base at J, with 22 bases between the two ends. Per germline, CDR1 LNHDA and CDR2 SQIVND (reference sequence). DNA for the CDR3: TGTGCCAGTAACCATGTCCCAGGGGCATCAGCGAACACTGAAGCTTTCTTT. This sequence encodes CASNHVPGASANTEAFF.

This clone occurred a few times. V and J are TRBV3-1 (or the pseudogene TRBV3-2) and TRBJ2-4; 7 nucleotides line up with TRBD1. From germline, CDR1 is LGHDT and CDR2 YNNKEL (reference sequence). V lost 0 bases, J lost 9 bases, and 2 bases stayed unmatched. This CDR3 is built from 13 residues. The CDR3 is CASSQEGTAIQYF. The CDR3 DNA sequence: TGTGCCAGCAGCCAAGAAGGGACAGCCATTCAGTACTTC.

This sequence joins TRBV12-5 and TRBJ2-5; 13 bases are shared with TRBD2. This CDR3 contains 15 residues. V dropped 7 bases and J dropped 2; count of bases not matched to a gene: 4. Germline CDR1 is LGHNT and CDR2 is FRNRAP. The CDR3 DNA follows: TGTGCTAGTGTTCGGGGACTAGCGGGGCAAGAGACCCAGTACTTC. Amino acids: CASVRGLAGQETQYF.

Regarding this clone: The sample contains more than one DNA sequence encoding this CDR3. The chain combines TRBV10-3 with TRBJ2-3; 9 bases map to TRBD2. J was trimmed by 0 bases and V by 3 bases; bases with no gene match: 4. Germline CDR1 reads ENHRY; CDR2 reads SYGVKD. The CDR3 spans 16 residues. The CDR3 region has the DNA TGTGCCATCAGTGACCTAGCGGGGACTAGCACAGATACGCAGTATTTT. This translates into CAISDLAGTSTDTQYF.

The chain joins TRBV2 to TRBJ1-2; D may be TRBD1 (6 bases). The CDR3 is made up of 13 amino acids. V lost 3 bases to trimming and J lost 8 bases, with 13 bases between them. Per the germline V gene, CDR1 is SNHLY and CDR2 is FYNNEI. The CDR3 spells CASSDQGQRGYTF. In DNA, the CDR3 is TGTGCCAGCAGTGACCAGGGGCAGAGGGGCTACACCTTC.

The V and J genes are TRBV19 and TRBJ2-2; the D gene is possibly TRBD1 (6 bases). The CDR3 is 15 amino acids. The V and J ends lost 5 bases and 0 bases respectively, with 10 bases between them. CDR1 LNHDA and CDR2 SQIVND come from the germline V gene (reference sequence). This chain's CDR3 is CASSYRDPNTGELFF. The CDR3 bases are TGTGCCAGTAGTTACAGGGATCCGAACACCGGGGAGCTGTTTTTT.

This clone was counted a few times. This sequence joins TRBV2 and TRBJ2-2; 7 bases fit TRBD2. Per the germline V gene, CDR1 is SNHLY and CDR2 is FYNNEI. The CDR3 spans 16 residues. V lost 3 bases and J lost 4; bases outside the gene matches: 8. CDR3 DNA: TGTGCCAGCAGTGAGTCTAGCGGCACTATCACCGGGGAGCTGTTTTTT. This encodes CASSESSGTITGELFF. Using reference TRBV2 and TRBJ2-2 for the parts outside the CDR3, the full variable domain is EPEVTQTPSHQVTQMGQEVILRCVPISNHLYFYWYRQILGQKVEFLVSFYNNEISEKSEIFDDQFSVERPDGSNFTLKIRSTKLEDSAMYFCASSESSGTITGELFFGEGSRLTVL.